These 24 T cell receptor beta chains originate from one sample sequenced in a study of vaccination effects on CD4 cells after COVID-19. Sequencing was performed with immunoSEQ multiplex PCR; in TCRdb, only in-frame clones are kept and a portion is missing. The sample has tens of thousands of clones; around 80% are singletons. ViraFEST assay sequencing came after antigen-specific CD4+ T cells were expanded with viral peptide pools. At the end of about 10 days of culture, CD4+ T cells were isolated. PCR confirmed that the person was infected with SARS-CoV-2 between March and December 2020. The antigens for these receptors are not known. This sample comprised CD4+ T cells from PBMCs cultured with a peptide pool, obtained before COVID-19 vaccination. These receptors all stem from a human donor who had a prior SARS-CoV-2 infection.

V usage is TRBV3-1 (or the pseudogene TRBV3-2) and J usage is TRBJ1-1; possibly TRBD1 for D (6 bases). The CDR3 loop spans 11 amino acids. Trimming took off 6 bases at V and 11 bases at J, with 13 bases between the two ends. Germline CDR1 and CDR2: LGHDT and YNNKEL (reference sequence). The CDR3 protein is CASSTGTYAFF. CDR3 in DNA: TGTGCCAGCAGTACAGGGACGTACGCTTTCTTT.

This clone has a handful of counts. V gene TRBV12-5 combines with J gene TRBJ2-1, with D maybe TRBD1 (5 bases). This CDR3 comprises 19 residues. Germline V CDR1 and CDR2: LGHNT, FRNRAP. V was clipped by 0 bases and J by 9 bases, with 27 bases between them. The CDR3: CASGLVLFGQGRVGAEQFF. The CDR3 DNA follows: TGTGCTAGTGGTTTGGTACTGTTTGGCCAGGGTCGAGTTGGAGCTGAGCAGTTCTTC.

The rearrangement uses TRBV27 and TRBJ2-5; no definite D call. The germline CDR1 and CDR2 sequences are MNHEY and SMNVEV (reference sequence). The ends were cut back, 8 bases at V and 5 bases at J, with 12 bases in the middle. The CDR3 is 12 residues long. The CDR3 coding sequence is TGTGCCAGCGGTGCCCTGGGGGAGACCCAGTACTTC. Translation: CASGALGETQYF.

The CDR3 DNA is TGTGCCTGGACCGTACGGAGCTCCTACGAGCAGTACTTC. It translates to CAWTVRSSYEQYF. The chain links TRBV30 to TRBJ2-7; no clear D. Germline V gives CDR1 GTSNPN, CDR2 SVGIG (reference sequence). The CDR3 sequence is 13 residues long. Trimming left V 4 bases short and J 0 bases short, with 10 bases between.

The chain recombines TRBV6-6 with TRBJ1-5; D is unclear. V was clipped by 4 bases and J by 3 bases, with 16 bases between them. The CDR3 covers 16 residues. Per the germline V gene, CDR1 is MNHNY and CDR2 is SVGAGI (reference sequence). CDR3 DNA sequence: TGTGCCAGCAGTTCCCAAACCACTAGAGACAATCAGCCCCAGCATTTT. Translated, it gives CASSSQTTRDNQPQHF.

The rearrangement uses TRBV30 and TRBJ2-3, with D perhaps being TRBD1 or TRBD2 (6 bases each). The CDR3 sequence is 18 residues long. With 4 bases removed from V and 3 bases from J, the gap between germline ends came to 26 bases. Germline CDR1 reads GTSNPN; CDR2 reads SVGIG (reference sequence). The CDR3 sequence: CAWNKGRQGRGVTDTQYF. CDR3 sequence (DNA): TGTGCCTGGAATAAGGGGCGTCAGGGGCGGGGAGTGACAGATACGCAGTATTTT.

The CDR3 loop reads CASSQRGLVFTEAFF. CDR3 nucleotide sequence: TGTGCCAGCAGCCAGAGGGGGCTGGTGTTTACTGAAGCTTTCTTT. V is TRBV6-5 and J is TRBJ1-1; TRBD1 matches 7 bases. Germline-derived CDR1 and CDR2 are MNHEY and SVGAGI. The CDR3 has 15 amino acids. V shed 6 bases and J 5 bases; nucleotides not matched to a gene: 12.

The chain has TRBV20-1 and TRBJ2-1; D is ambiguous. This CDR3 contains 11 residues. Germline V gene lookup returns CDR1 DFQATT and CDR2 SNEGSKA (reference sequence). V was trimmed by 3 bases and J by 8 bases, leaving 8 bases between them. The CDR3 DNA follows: TGCAGTGCTAGCCGCAGTTATGAGCAGTTCTTC. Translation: CSASRSYEQFF.

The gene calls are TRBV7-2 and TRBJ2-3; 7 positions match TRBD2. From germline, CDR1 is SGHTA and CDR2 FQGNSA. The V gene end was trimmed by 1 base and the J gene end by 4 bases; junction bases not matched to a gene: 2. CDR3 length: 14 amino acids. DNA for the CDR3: TGTGCCAGCAGCTTAGTAGGGAGGGCAGATACGCAGTATTTT. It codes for CASSLVGRADTQYF.

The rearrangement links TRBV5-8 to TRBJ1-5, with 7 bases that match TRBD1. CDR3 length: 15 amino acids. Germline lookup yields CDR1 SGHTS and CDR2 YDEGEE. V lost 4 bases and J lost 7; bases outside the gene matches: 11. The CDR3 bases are TGTGCCAGCAGCCTAGACAGGGTAATTGGACAGCCCCAGCATTTT. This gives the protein CASSLDRVIGQPQHF.

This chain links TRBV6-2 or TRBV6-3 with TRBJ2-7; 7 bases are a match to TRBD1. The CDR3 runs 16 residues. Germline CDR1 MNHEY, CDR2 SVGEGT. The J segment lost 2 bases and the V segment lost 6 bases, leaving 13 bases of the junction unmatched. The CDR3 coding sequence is TGTGCCAGCAGCCGAGATTGGACAGGTCTGACCTACGAGCAGTACTTC. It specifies CASSRDWTGLTYEQYF.

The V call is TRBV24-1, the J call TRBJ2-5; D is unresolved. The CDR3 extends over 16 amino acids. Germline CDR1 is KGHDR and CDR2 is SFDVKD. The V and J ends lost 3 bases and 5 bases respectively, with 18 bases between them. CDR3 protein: CATSDGLWREEETQYF. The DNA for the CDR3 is TGTGCCACCAGTGATGGCCTCTGGCGCGAGGAGGAGACCCAGTACTTC.

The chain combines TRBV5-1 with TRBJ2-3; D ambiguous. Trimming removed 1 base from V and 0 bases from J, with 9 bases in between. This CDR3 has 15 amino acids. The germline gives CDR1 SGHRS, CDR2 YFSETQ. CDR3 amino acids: CASSLMLISTDTQYF. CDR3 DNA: TGCGCCAGCAGCTTGATGCTCATTAGCACAGATACGCAGTATTTT.

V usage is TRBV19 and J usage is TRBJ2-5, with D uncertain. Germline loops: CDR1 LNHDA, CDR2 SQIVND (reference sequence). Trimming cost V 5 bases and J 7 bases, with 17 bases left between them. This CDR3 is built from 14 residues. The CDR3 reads CASSAGWGYGTQYF. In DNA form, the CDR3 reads TGTGCCAGTAGTGCCGGGTGGGGTTACGGGACCCAGTACTTC.

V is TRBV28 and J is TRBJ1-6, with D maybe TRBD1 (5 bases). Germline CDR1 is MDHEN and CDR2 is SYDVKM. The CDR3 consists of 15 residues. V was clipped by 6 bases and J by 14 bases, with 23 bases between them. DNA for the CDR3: TGTGCCAGCAGCTTAACCGGGTGGGTGGGACGGACCCTCCACTTT. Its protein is CASSLTGWVGRTLHF.

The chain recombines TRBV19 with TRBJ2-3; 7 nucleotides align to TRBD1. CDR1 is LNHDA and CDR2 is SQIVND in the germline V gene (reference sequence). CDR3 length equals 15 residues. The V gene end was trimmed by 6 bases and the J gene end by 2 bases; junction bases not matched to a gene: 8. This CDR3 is CASSTGTDLTDTQYF. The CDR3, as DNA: TGTGCCAGTAGCACCGGGACAGACCTCACAGATACGCAGTATTTT. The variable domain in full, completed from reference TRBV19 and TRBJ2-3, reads DGGITQSPKYLFRKEGQNVTLSCEQNLNHDAMYWYRQDPGQGLRLIYYSQIVNDFQKGDIAEGYSVSREKKESFPLTVTSAQKNPTAFYLCASSTGTDLTDTQYFGPGTRLTVL.

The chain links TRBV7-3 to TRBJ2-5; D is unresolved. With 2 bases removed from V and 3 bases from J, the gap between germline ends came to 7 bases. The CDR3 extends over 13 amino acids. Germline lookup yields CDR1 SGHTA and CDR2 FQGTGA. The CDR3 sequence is CASSLPGEETQYF. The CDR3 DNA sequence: TGTGCCAGCAGCTTACCTGGGGAAGAGACCCAGTACTTC.

The CDR3 spells CASSLSDRQERAFF. CDR3 nucleotides: TGTGCCAGCAGCTTATCAGATAGACAGGAGAGAGCTTTCTTT. The genes are TRBV7-9 and TRBJ1-1, with a weak D call TRBD1 (6 bases). Trimming pared 2 bases from V and 10 bases from J, leaving 17 bases between. The CDR3 extends over 14 amino acids. The germline CDR1 and CDR2 sequences are SEHNR and FQNEAQ (reference sequence).

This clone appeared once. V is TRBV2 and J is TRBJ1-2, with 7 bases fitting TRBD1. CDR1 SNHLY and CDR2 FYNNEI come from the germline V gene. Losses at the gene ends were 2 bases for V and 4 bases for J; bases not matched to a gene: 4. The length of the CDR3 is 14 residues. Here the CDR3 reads CASSENRGPYGYTF. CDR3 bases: TGTGCCAGCAGTGAAAACAGGGGTCCCTATGGCTACACCTTC.

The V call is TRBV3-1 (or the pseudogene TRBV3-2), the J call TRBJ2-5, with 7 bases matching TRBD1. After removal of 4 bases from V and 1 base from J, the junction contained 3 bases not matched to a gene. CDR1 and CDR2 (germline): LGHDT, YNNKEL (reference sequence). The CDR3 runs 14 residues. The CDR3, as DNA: TGTGCCAGCAGCCGAGGGACAGTCCAAGAGACCCAGTACTTC. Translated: CASSRGTVQETQYF.

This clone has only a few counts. The CDR3 sequence: CASSLVSSGNTIYF. CDR3 nucleotide sequence: TGTGCCAGCAGCTTGGTTTCCTCTGGAAACACCATATATTTT. This rearrangement joins TRBV5-6 to TRBJ1-3, with D unclear. The V gene's germline CDR1 is SGHDT and CDR2 YYEEEE. The ends were cut back, 0 bases at V and 0 bases at J, with 4 bases in the middle. The CDR3 is 14 residues long.

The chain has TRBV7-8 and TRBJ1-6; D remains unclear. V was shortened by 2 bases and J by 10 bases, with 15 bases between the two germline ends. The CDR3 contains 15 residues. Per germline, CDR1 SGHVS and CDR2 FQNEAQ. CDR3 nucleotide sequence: TGTGCCAGCAGCTTATCTCGGGATTCAGACTCACCCCTCCACTTT. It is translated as CASSLSRDSDSPLHF.

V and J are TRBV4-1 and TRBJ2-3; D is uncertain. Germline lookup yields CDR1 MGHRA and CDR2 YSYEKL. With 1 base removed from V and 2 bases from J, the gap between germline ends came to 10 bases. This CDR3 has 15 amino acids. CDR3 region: CASSQVGLFTDTQYF. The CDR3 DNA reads TGCGCCAGCAGCCAAGTCGGTCTGTTCACAGATACGCAGTATTTT.

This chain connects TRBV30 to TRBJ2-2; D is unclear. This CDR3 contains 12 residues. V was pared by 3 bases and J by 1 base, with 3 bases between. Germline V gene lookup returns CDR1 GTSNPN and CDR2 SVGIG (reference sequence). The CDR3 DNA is TGTGCCTGGAGGGTGAACACCGGGGAGCTGTTTTTT. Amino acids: CAWRVNTGELFF.